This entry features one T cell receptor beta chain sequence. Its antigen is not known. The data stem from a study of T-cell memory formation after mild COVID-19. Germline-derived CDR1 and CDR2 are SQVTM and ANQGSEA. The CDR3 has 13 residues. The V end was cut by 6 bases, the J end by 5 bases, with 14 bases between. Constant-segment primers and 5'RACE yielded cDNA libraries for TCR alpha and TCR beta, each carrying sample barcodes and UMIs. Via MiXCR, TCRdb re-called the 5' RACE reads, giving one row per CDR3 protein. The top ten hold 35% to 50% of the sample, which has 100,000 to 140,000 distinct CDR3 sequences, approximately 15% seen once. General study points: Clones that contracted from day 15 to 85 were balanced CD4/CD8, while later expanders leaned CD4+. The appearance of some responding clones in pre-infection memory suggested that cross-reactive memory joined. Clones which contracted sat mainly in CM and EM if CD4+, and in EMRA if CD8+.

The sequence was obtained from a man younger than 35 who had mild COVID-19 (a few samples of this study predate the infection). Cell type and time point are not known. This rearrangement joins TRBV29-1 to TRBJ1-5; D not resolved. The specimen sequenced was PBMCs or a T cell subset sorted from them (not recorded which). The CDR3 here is CSVSDTLDQPQHF. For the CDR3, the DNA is TGCAGCGTATCAGACACATTGGATCAGCCCCAGCATTTT.